A selection of T cell receptor beta chains follows, all from one sample in a study of cytomegalovirus exposure and HLA in healthy donors. Profiled with immunoSEQ multiplex PCR; TCRdb holds only in-frame clones, not every one. The sample has some 110,000 clones, around 84% seen once. Source material: PBMCs. Receptor source: a young man in good health and CMV-seronegative. Each CDR3 is given with its conserved first and last residue.

v_call,j_call,cdr3_aa
TRBV6-6,TRBJ1-1,CASSYDRGNTEAFF
TRBV15,TRBJ2-7,CATSRRQAYEQYF
TRBV28,TRBJ2-6,CASSPGTGPGANVLTF
TRBV4-3,TRBJ2-1,CASSHGTSVPLEQFF
TRBV11-2,TRBJ2-1,CASSFLRQQPYNEQFF
TRBV10-2,TRBJ2-7,CASSESGGQAYF
TRBV6-5,TRBJ1-2,CASSSSPRDTYGYTF
TRBV6-4,TRBJ2-1,CASSVSQGAGSEQFF
TRBV29-1,TRBJ2-7,CSVSSGTGGAEQYF
TRBV18,TRBJ1-1,CASAEDRVFEAFF
TRBV5-4,TRBJ2-7,CASSRSLTGEQYF
TRBV15,TRBJ2-7,CATSRAPGSAYEQYF
TRBV28,TRBJ2-2,CASRLAGGQIWSGELFF
TRBV7-5,TRBJ2-1,CARSLGLPGQASNEQFF
TRBV29-1,NA,CSVLAGPYEQYF
TRBV30,TRBJ2-3,CAWRTFLTDTQYF
TRBV6-5,TRBJ2-4,CASGQGNIQYF
TRBV19,TRBJ1-3,CASSMRGNSGNTIYF
TRBV21-1,TRBJ1-1,CASSKHRHRMNTEAFF
TRBV10-2,TRBJ2-7,CASSERGQGTTEYF
TRBV11-2,TRBJ2-6,CASSPVTTSGANVLTF
TRBV4-3,TRBJ1-2,CASSQEPKGQVYGYTF
TRBV14,TRBJ1-1,CASSHLQGNTEAFF
TRBV19,TRBJ2-2,CASSFTGGPTNTGELFF
TRBV6-5,TRBJ2-3,CASSPTLSDTQYF
TRBV4-3,TRBJ2-4,CASSQDGGRGLTVAKNIQYF
TRBV6-1,TRBJ2-1,CASSEERGRQFF
TRBV6-1,TRBJ2-3,CASSPAGGPRDTQYF
TRBV11-2,TRBJ2-7,CASRSDRAGGIYEQYF
TRBV4-3,TRBJ1-5,CASSLLFEDNQPQHF
TRBV5-8,TRBJ2-1,CASSSLQGIRYNEQFF
TRBV7-2,TRBJ1-5,CASSLDRVGQPQHF
TRBV27,TRBJ2-1,CASIPTGTSSYNEQFF
TRBV5-1,TRBJ2-7,CASSQQGSYEQYF
TRBV4-2,TRBJ2-7,CASSQGQNEQYF
TRBV19,TRBJ2-6,CASSMLGQSPGANVLTF
TRBV5-1,TRBJ2-1,CASSPGTPYNEQFF
TRBV18,TRBJ2-7,CASSRRLAGSYEQYF
TRBV5-5,TRBJ1-5,CASSLWQGASQPQHF
TRBV11-2,TRBJ1-5,CASSLAPTGSNQPQHF
TRBV29-1,TRBJ2-7,CSVAYSNYEQYF
TRBV19,TRBJ1-1,CASSMTVNTEAFF
TRBV27,TRBJ2-1,CASSWESNNEQFF
TRBV11-2,TRBJ2-7,CASSLHDRALEQYF
TRBV6-5,TRBJ2-1,CASSSGTSRQFF
TRBV5-4,TRBJ2-5,CASSLGEGLPETQYF
TRBV11-2,TRBJ2-2,CASSFSVAGAGELFF
TRBV7-6,TRBJ2-1,CASSLAPGQSSYNEQFF
TRBV19,TRBJ1-2,CASSTGYSGGPSGYTF
TRBV29-1,TRBJ2-1,CSVVKAAEQFF
TRBV14,TRBJ2-5,CASSPAQGLLETQYF